Each of the 29 T cell receptor beta chains below was sequenced from the same sample in a study of cytomegalovirus exposure and HLA in healthy donors. The table came from immunoSEQ multiplex PCR; TCRdb's copy has only in-frame clones and leaves some out. This sample carries 100,000 to 150,000 clones, 95% to 96% of them seen once, and the ten largest clones take approximately 1.5%. Material: PBMCs. These receptors were obtained from a man aged 18 to 29 in good health and CMV-seronegative.

CDR3: CASSLVPGLAGWRSTDTQYF. The DNA for the CDR3 is TGTGCCAGCAGCTTAGTCCCGGGACTAGCGGGGTGGAGGAGCACAGATACGCAGTATTTT. The chain is built from TRBV5-4 and TRBJ2-3; TRBD2 matches 13 bases. V trimming: 2 bases; J trimming: 0 bases; junction bases outside the gene matches: 12. CDR3 length: 20 amino acids. Germline CDR1 is SGHNT and CDR2 is YYREEE (reference sequence).

The chain links TRBV11-2 to TRBJ2-7; the D gene is possibly TRBD1 (6 bases). Germline CDR1 SGHAT, CDR2 FQNNGV. V lost 1 base to trimming and J lost 4 bases, with 11 bases between them. This CDR3 has 14 amino acids. The CDR3 is CASSLAQDRYEQYF. The CDR3, as DNA: TGTGCCAGCAGCTTAGCTCAGGACAGATACGAGCAGTACTTC.

The chain has TRBV7-2 and TRBJ2-7; D may be TRBD1 (6 bases). The germline gives CDR1 SGHTA, CDR2 FQGNSA. Trimming cost V 2 bases and J 3 bases, with 14 bases left between them. CDR3 length equals 15 residues. The CDR3 region is CASSLRPGTIYEQYF. The CDR3 region has the DNA TGTGCCAGCAGCTTAAGGCCCGGGACAATCTACGAGCAGTACTTC.

V gene TRBV7-6 combines with J gene TRBJ2-7; TRBD2 agrees at 11 bases. The CDR3 extends over 15 amino acids. The V gene end was trimmed by 1 base and the J gene end by 4 bases; junction bases not matched to a gene: 3. Germline CDR1 reads SGHVS; CDR2 reads FNYEAQ. Written as DNA, the CDR3 is TGTGCCAGCAGCTTAGGACTAGCGGGGACGTACGAGCAGTACTTC. Amino acids: CASSLGLAGTYEQYF.

J is TRBJ1-2 and V is TRBV6-6; 11 nucleotides match TRBD1. The V segment lost 8 bases and the J segment 9 bases; nucleotides outside the gene matches: 8. CDR3 length: 13 residues. The germline V gene encodes CDR1 MNHNY and CDR2 SVGAGI (reference sequence). DNA for the CDR3: TGTGCCAGCCTTCTTGGACAGGGGGCGAGCTACACCTTC. This sequence encodes CASLLGQGASYTF.

This clone occurred once. One end of the junction varies from germline; a read error may be responsible. The chain employs TRBV16 and TRBJ2-4; TRBD1 agrees at 8 bases. Germline V lookup: CDR1 KGHSY, CDR2 FQNENV. This CDR3 spans 13 amino acids. The DNA of the CDR3 is TGTGCCAGCAGCCAATCGGCAGGGGGCCTTGTCGGGTTC. It translates to CASSQSAGGLVGF.

Comments on this clone: This CDR3 is also generated by other DNA sequences in the sample. This chain connects TRBV6-6 to TRBJ2-7; the D is unclear. The CDR3 is made up of 14 amino acids. With 4 bases removed from V and 3 bases from J, the gap between germline ends came to 13 bases. The germline V gene has CDR1 MNHNY and CDR2 SVGAGI (reference sequence). The CDR3 nucleotides are TGTGCCAGCAGTTCACCCGGTGGCGGCTACGAGCAGTACTTC. The encoded protein is CASSSPGGGYEQYF.

The V and J genes are TRBV15 and TRBJ2-7, with 9 bases that match TRBD2. The germline CDR1 and CDR2 sequences are LNHNV and YYDKDF (reference sequence). The J segment lost 3 bases and the V segment lost 0 bases, leaving 15 bases of the junction unmatched. CDR3 size: 19 residues. Here the CDR3 reads CATSREGSGISGGRYEQYF. Written as DNA, the CDR3 is TGTGCCACCAGCAGAGAGGGTTCGGGCATTAGCGGGGGACGCTACGAGCAGTACTTC.

This clone was seen once. This sequence joins TRBV27 and TRBJ1-2; 7 bases are a match to TRBD1. V lost 5 bases, J lost 2 bases, and 5 bases stayed unmatched. Germline assignment: CDR1 MNHEY and CDR2 SMNVEV (reference sequence). The CDR3 has 14 residues. The CDR3 DNA reads as TGTGCCAGCAGTCCGACAGGGTCGAACTATGGCTACACCTTC. Translating it yields CASSPTGSNYGYTF.

The chain is built from TRBV28 and TRBJ1-5; 9 nucleotides line up with TRBD1. V shed 3 bases, J shed 6 bases, and the junction held 15 bases outside the gene matches. CDR3 length: 18 residues. CDR1 is MDHEN, CDR2 SYDVKM, per germline. CDR3 protein: CASSFLGSQGAPGQPQHF. The CDR3 bases are TGTGCCAGCAGTTTCCTAGGGTCACAGGGGGCGCCCGGTCAGCCCCAGCATTTT.

CDR3 bases: TGTGCCAGCAGCTTTAATTTAGCGGGCTGGCAGTTCTTC. Protein: CASSFNLAGWQFF. The chain couples TRBV7-3 to TRBJ2-1; 7 bases agree with TRBD2. Looked up from germline, CDR1 is SGHTA and CDR2 is FQGTGA. This CDR3 has 13 amino acids. V gave up 3 bases and J gave up 12 bases; unmatched junction bases: 8.

This chain joins TRBV27 and TRBJ2-7; a weak D match, TRBD1 (6 bases). This CDR3 contains 10 residues. Trimming pared 8 bases from V and 5 bases from J, leaving 7 bases between. Germline assignment: CDR1 MNHEY and CDR2 SMNVEV (reference sequence). The CDR3 reads CASGGNEQYF. As DNA, the CDR3 is TGTGCCAGCGGGGGCAACGAGCAGTACTTC.

The chain carries TRBV5-6 and TRBJ2-1; perhaps TRBD2 as D (6 bases). The CDR3 extends over 12 amino acids. CDR1 is SGHDT and CDR2 is YYEEEE in the germline V gene. Between the trimmed V and J ends, which lost 2 bases and 10 bases, there was a span of 10 bases. CDR3: CASSFAAGEQFF. In DNA, the CDR3 is TGTGCCAGCAGCTTCGCGGCGGGGGAGCAGTTCTTC.

V and J are TRBV19 and TRBJ2-1; the match to TRBD2 covers 7 bases. Germline trimming cut 5 bases from V and 5 bases from J; bases unmatched to any gene: 9. This CDR3 is 15 amino acids long. Germline V lookup: CDR1 LNHDA, CDR2 SQIVND (reference sequence). The CDR3 DNA reads TGTGCCAGTAGTCTGGGAGGGACCGTCGACAATGAGCAGTTCTTC. Protein: CASSLGGTVDNEQFF.

The V and J genes are TRBV30 and TRBJ2-3, with a possible D match to TRBD1 (5 bases). V gave up 3 bases and J gave up 3 bases, with 13 bases separating them. CDR1 and CDR2 (germline): GTSNPN, SVGIG (reference sequence). The CDR3 runs 14 residues. The CDR3 coding sequence is TGTGCCTGGAGCCTGGGGCAGGGAACAGATACGCAGTATTTT. Its translation is CAWSLGQGTDTQYF.

This sequence joins TRBV7-9 and TRBJ2-7, with D possibly matching TRBD1 (6 bases). Germline-derived CDR1 and CDR2 are SEHNR and FQNEAQ (reference sequence). The CDR3 length is 14 residues. Trimming pared 1 base from V and 0 bases from J, leaving 7 bases between. CDR3 amino acids: CASSLGQASYEQYF. The CDR3 DNA is TGTGCCAGCAGCTTAGGACAGGCCTCCTACGAGCAGTACTTC.

The CDR3 DNA reads TGTGCCAGCAGCCCCCGTAGGCCGGGGCAGGGGGCGGAGAGTGAGACCCAGTACTTC. This sequence encodes CASSPRRPGQGAESETQYF. The chain combines TRBV11-2 with TRBJ2-5; TRBD1 agrees at 8 bases. CDR1 is SGHAT and CDR2 is FQNNGV in the germline V gene. This CDR3 region has 19 residues. Unmatched junction bases numbered 22, after V lost 5 bases and J lost 5 bases. Filled out from reference TRBV11-2 and TRBJ2-5, the complete variable domain reads EAGVAQSPRYKIIEKRQSVAFWCNPISGHATLYWYQQILGQGPKLLIQFQNNGVVDDSQLPKDRFSAERLKGVDSTLKIQPAKLEDSAVYLCASSPRRPGQGAESETQYFGPGTRLLVL.

This clone has a single count. This rearrangement joins TRBV7-8 to TRBJ2-6; 7 positions match TRBD1. The trim removed 5 bases at V and 1 base at J, leaving 14 bases unmatched. Germline V gene lookup returns CDR1 SGHVS and CDR2 FQNEAQ. The CDR3 is 19 residues long. The CDR3 protein is CASSRTRDSVLSGANVLTF. In nucleotides, the CDR3 is TGTGCCAGCAGCCGAACCCGGGACAGTGTTCTATCTGGGGCCAACGTCCTGACTTTC.

The chain links TRBV28 to TRBJ2-7; 12 positions agree with TRBD2. Germline V gene data show CDR1 as MDHEN and CDR2 as SYDVKM. The V segment lost 5 bases and the J segment 2 bases; nucleotides outside the gene matches: 1. The CDR3 has 14 amino acids. CDR3 sequence (DNA): TGTGCCAGCAGTGGGACTAGCGGGCCCTACGAGCAGTACTTC. Amino acids: CASSGTSGPYEQYF.

V and J are TRBV7-9 and TRBJ2-7; the D gene is possibly TRBD2 (6 bases). The length of the CDR3 is 15 residues. The germline gives CDR1 SEHNR, CDR2 FQNEAQ (reference sequence). V lost 1 base, J lost 2 bases, and 12 bases lay in between. CDR3 protein: CASSLGTAGPYEQYF. CDR3 sequence (DNA): TGTGCCAGCAGCTTAGGTACAGCGGGCCCCTACGAGCAGTACTTC.

The chain is built from TRBV18 and TRBJ1-5; tentatively, D is TRBD1 (6 bases). V lost 6 bases and J lost 6, with 18 bases in between. The germline V gene encodes CDR1 KGHSH and CDR2 LQKENI. This CDR3 has 15 amino acids. CDR3 loop: CASSRIPGVGQPQHF. Written as DNA, the CDR3 is TGTGCCAGCTCCCGGATCCCAGGGGTCGGTCAGCCCCAGCATTTT.

V and J are TRBV5-4 and TRBJ1-2; 10 bases line up with TRBD1. The CDR3 runs to 14 residues. The germline gives CDR1 SGHNT, CDR2 YYREEE (reference sequence). V lost 7 bases, J lost 6 bases, and 9 bases stayed unmatched. CDR3 nucleotide sequence: TGTGCCAGCTGGGACAGGGGAGCTTTGGATGGCTACACCTTC. This encodes CASWDRGALDGYTF.

The rearrangement links TRBV28 to TRBJ2-5, with a weak D call TRBD2 (6 bases). This CDR3 spans 16 amino acids. V lost 6 bases and J 2 bases, leaving 19 bases between the germline ends. Germline V gene lookup returns CDR1 MDHEN and CDR2 SYDVKM. This chain's CDR3 is CASSPGVAEGQETQYF. In DNA, the CDR3 is TGTGCCAGCAGCCCCGGTGTAGCGGAGGGGCAAGAGACCCAGTACTTC.

This chain joins TRBV11-1 and TRBJ2-5, with TRBD1 identical over 7 bases. The germline gives CDR1 SGHAT, CDR2 FQDESV (reference sequence). The CDR3 contains 15 residues. V shed 5 bases and J 2 bases; nucleotides not matched to a gene: 8. For the CDR3, the DNA is TGTGCCAGCAGCCCCGGGACAGCTAAGCAAGAGACCCAGTACTTC. Its protein is CASSPGTAKQETQYF. Based on the CDR3 plus reference TRBV11-1 and TRBJ2-5, the full variable domain is EAEVAQSPRYKITEKSQAVAFWCDPISGHATLYWYRQILGQGPELLVQFQDESVVDDSQLPKDRFSAERLKGVDSTLKIQPAELGDSAMYLCASSPGTAKQETQYFGPGTRLLVL.

This clone was found once. The V call is TRBV7-6, the J call TRBJ1-1; no reliable D call. The CDR3 has 16 amino acids. Trimming took off 1 base at V and 4 bases at J, with 16 bases between the two ends. The germline gives CDR1 SGHVS, CDR2 FNYEAQ. The CDR3 DNA reads as TGTGCCAGCAGCTTAGGGGGAGCCACTCTCGGCACTGAAGCTTTCTTT. This gives the protein CASSLGGATLGTEAFF. Based on the CDR3 plus reference TRBV7-6 and TRBJ1-1, the full variable domain is GAGVSQSPRYKVTKRGQDVALRCDPISGHVSLYWYRQALGQGPEFLTYFNYEAQQDKSGLPNDRFSAERPEGSISTLTIQRTEQRDSAMYRCASSLGGATLGTEAFFGQGTRLTVV.

This chain joins TRBV6-5 and TRBJ1-2, with 7 nucleotides matching TRBD1. CDR3 length equals 13 residues. V gave up 4 bases and J gave up 3 bases; unmatched junction bases: 2. Per germline, CDR1 MNHEY and CDR2 SVGAGI. The CDR3 region has the DNA TGTGCCAGCAGTTCAGGGGGGTACTATGGCTACACCTTC. This encodes CASSSGGYYGYTF.

V usage is TRBV7-8 and J usage is TRBJ2-2, with 9 nucleotides matching TRBD1. The length of the CDR3 is 16 residues. Losses at the gene ends were 5 bases for V and 1 base for J; bases not matched to a gene: 5. Germline CDR1 and CDR2: SGHVS and FQNEAQ. CDR3 sequence reads: CASSLRDRVNTGELFF. The DNA for the CDR3 is TGTGCCAGCAGCCTCCGGGACAGGGTGAACACCGGGGAGCTGTTTTTT.

The genes are TRBV6-4 and TRBJ2-2, with unresolved D. In germline, CDR1 is MRHNA, CDR2 SNTAGT. V dropped 0 bases and J dropped 4 bases, with 9 bases sitting between them. There are 15 residues in the CDR3. This CDR3 reads CASSDSRRGTGELFF. The CDR3 DNA is TGTGCCAGCAGTGACTCAAGGCGAGGCACCGGGGAGCTGTTTTTT.

V usage is TRBV5-8 and J usage is TRBJ1-2; 7 positions match TRBD1. Losses at the gene ends were 3 bases for V and 4 bases for J; bases not matched to a gene: 3. The CDR3 runs 13 residues. Germline V gene data show CDR1 as SGHTS and CDR2 as YDEGEE. The CDR3 protein is CASSSGDSYGYTF. CDR3 bases: TGTGCCAGCAGCTCGGGGGACAGCTATGGCTACACCTTC.